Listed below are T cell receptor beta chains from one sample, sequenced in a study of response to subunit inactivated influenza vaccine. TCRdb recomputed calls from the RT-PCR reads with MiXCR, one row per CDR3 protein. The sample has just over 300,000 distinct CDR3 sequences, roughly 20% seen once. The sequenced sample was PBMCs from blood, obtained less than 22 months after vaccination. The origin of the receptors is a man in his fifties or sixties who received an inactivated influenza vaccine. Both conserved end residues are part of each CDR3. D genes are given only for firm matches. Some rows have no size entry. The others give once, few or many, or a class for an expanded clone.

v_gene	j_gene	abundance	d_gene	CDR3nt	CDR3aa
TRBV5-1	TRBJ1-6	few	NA	TGCGCCAGCAGCCCTGCGGGGACCACCCTCATAGATTCACCCCTCCACTTT	CASSPAGTTLIDSPLHF
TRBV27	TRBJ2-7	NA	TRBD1	TGTGCCAGCAGTTTAAACCCAGGGGGCGAGCAGTACTTC	CASSLNPGGEQYF
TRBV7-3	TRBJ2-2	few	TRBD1	TGTGCCAGCAGTCGCGGGACAGGGGGCACCGGGGAGCTGTTTTTT	CASSRGTGGTGELFF
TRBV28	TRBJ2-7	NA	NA	TGTGCCAGCAGCCAAACCCAAGACCGGTACGAGCAGTACTTC	CASSQTQDRYEQYF
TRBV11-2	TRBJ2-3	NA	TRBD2	TGTGCCAGCAGCTTCTCAGCAGCGGGGACCTCCAAGGGGTCTAGCACAGATACGCAGTATTTT	CASSFSAAGTSKGSSTDTQYF
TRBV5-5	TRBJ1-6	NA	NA	TGTGCCAGCAGCTTGGTCCGGATTTCACCCCTCCACTTT	CASSLVRISPLHF
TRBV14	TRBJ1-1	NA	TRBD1	TGTGCCAGCAGCTTCCGGGACAGGGGGACTGAAGCTTTCTTT	CASSFRDRGTEAFF
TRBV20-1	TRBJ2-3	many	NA	TGCAGTGCTAGACGACCCATTGGGGGCCCAGATACGCAGTATTTT	CSARRPIGGPDTQYF
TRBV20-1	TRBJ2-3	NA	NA	TGCAGTGCTAGAGAAACTACTAGCACAGATACGCAGTATTTT	CSARETTSTDTQYF
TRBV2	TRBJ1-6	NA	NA	TGTGCCAGCAGTGCGGGGCCTCGAACACCCCTCCACTTT	CASSAGPRTPLHF
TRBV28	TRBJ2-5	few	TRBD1	TGTGCCAGCAGTCGAAATAAACAGGGGGCAAGGGAAGAGACCCAGTACTTC	CASSRNKQGAREETQYF
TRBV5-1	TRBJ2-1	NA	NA	TGCGCCAGCAGCTTGATGAACGACTACAATGAGCAGTTCTTC	CASSLMNDYNEQFF
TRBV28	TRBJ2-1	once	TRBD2	TGTGCCAGCAATGATCATAGCGGGACCTACAATGAGCAGTTCTTC	CASNDHSGTYNEQFF
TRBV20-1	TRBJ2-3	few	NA	TGCAGTGCGGGAGTGGGGACCGGCACAGATACGCAGTATTTT	CSAGVGTGTDTQYF
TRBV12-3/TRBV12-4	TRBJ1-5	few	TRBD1	TGTGCCAGCAGCACAGACAGGGGCGGCAATCAGCCCCAGCATTTT	CASSTDRGGNQPQHF
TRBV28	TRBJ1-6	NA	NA	TGTGCCAGCAGCCCCTCCGGGCAGGGTCATAATTCACCCCTCCACTTT	CASSPSGQGHNSPLHF
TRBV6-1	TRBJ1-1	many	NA	TGTGCCAGCATCTCCTCCGGGACGGCTGAAGCTTTCTTT	CASISSGTAEAFF
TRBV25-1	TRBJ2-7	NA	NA	TGTGCCAGCAGGGGGCAGACTACCGACGAGCAGTACTTC	CASRGQTTDEQYF
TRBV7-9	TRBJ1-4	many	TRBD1	TGTGCCAGCAGCTACATGACAGGGACAAATGAAAAACTGTTTTTT	CASSYMTGTNEKLFF
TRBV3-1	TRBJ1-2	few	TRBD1	TGTGCCAGCAGCCAAGGGGGCAGACAGGGCCCGAGGTATGGCTACACCTTC	CASSQGGRQGPRYGYTF
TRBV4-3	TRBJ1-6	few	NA	TGCGCCAGCAGCGCCGCTTTAGACGGGCTCTGGGGTGAGGCCCTCCACTTT	CASSAALDGLWGEALHF
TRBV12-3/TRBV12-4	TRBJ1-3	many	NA	TGTGCCAGCAAGGACGGGAGCTCTGGAAACACCATATATTTT	CASKDGSSGNTIYF
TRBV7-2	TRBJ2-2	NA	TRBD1	TGTGCCAGCAGCTTAGCCCGGACAGGGGGGTTGTTTTTT	CASSLARTGGLFF
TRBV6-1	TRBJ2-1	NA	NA	TGTGCCAGCAGCCATAGAACCGGGACCCTGAGCTCCTACAATGAGCAGTTCTTC	CASSHRTGTLSSYNEQFF
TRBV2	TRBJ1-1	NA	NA	TGTGCCAGCAGTGAAGCGCGGGGGTGGAGCACTGAAGCTTTCTTT	CASSEARGWSTEAFF
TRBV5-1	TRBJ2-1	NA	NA	TGCGCCAGCAGCCCCAGACAGGAATCCTACAATGAGCAGTTCTTC	CASSPRQESYNEQFF
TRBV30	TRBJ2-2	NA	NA	TGTGCCTGGAGTGTCCCTTCCGGGACACTGAACACCGGGGAGCTGTTTTTT	CAWSVPSGTLNTGELFF
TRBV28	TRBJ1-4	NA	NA	TGTGCCAGCAGGCTTAATTACGACACCTCGCTGTTTTTT	CASRLNYDTSLFF
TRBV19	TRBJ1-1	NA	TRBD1	TGTGCCAGTAACCCGACAGGGGTTTGGTACACTGAAGCTTTCTTT	CASNPTGVWYTEAFF